This T cell receptor beta chain appears in the sequencing data of a study of cytomegalovirus exposure and HLA in healthy donors. Per the germline V gene, CDR1 is SGDLS and CDR2 is YYNGEE. This CDR3 contains 15 residues. V trimming: 2 bases; J trimming: 2 bases; junction bases outside the gene matches: 6. Clones were sequenced by immunoSEQ multiplex PCR, and TCRdb holds only the in-frame ones, with some missing. The sample has approximately 300,000 clones; about nine tenths are singletons. The donors were members of the validation cohort, which comprised under 150 subjects and was separate from the first cohort of 666 subjects. Broader study findings: A few CMV-associated chains proved CMV antigen-specific in vitro. Rarity marked most TCR sequences, yet some public TCRs occurred in many donors.

Details on this clone: Its target is unknown.

The receptor comes from a woman aged 30 to 39 in good health and CMV-seropositive. Source material: PBMCs. This rearrangement joins TRBV9 to TRBJ2-5, with 7 bases that match TRBD2. The CDR3 protein is CASSVGLAEQETQYF. The CDR3 DNA follows: TGTGCCAGCAGCGTCGGGCTAGCGGAGCAAGAGACCCAGTACTTC.